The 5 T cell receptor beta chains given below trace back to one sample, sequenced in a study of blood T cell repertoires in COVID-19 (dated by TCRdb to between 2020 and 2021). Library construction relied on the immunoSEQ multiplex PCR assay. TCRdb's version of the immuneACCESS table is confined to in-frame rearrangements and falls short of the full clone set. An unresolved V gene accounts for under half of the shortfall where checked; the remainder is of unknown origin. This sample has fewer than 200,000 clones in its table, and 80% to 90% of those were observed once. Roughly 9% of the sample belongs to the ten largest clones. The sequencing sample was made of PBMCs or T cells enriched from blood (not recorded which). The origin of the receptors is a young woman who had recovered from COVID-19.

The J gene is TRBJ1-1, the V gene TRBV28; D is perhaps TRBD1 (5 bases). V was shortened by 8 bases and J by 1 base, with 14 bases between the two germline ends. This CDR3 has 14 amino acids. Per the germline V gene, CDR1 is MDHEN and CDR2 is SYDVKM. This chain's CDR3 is CASSITRGNTEAFF. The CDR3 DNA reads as TGTGCCAGCTCTATCACAAGGGGGAACACTGAAGCTTTCTTT. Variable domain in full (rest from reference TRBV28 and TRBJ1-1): DVKVTQSSRYLVKRTGEKVFLECVQDMDHENMFWYRQDPGLGLRLIYFSYDVKMKEKGDIPEGYSVSREKKERFSLILESASTNQTSMYLCASSITRGNTEAFFGQGTRLTVV.

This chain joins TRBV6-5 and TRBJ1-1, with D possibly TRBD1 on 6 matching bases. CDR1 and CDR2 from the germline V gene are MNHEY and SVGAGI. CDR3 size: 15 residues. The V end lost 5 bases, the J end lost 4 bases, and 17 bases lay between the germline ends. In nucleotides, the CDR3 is TGTGCCAGCAGTACCGGGGGGGGCCGGGGCACTGAAGCTTTCTTT. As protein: CASSTGGGRGTEAFF.

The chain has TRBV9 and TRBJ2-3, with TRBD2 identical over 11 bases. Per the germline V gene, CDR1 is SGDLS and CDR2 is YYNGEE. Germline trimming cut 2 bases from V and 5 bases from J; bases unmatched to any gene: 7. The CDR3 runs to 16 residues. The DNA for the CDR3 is TGTGCCAGCAGCGTGGCATTAGGGACTAGCGGAGATACGCAGTATTTT. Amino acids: CASSVALGTSGDTQYF.

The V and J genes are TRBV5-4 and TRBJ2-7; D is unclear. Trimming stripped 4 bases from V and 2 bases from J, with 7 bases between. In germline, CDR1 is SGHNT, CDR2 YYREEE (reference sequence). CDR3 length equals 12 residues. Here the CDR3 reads CASSGGPYEQYF. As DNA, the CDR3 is TGTGCCAGCAGCGGCGGCCCCTACGAGCAGTACTTC.

CDR3 sequence: CASSVVQANNEQFF. The CDR3 nucleotides are TGTGCCAGCAGCGTAGTACAGGCTAACAATGAGCAGTTCTTC. The chain joins TRBV9 to TRBJ2-1, with a possible D match to TRBD1 (5 bases). The CDR3 is 14 residues long. Germline loops: CDR1 SGDLS, CDR2 YYNGEE. V shed 0 bases and J shed 5 bases, with 9 bases lying between them.